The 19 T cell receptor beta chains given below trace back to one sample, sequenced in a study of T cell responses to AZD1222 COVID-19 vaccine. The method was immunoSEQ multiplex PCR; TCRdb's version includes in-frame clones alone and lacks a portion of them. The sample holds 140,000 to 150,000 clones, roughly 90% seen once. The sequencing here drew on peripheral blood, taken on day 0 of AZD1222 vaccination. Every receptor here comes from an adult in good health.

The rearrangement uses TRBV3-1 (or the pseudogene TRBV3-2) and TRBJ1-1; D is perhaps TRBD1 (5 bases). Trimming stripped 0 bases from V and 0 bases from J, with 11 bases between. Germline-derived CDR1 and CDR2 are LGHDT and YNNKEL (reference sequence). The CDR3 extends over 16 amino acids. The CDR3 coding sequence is TGTGCCAGCAGCCAAGAGGGGGGGGATATGAACACTGAAGCTTTCTTT. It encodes CASSQEGGDMNTEAFF.

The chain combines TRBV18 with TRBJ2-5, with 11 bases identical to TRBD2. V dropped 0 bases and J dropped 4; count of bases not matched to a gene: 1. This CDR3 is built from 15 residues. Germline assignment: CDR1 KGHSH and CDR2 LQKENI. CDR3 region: CASSPPGLAGETQYF. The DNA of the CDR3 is TGTGCCAGCTCACCACCAGGACTAGCGGGAGAGACCCAGTACTTC.

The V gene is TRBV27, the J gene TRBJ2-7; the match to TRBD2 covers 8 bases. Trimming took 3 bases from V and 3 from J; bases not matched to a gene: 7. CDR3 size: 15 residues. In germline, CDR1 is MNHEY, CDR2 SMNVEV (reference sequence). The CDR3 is CASSLGAGGLYEQYF. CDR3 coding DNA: TGTGCCAGCAGTTTGGGCGCGGGAGGCCTCTACGAGCAGTACTTC.

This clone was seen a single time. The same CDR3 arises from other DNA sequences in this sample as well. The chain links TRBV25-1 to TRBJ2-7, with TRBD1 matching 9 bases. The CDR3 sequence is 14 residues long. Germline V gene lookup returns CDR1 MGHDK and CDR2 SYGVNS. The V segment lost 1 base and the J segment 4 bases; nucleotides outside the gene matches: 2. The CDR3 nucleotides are TGTGCCAGCAGTGAATTGGGACAGGGTTACGAGCAGTACTTC. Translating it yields CASSELGQGYEQYF.

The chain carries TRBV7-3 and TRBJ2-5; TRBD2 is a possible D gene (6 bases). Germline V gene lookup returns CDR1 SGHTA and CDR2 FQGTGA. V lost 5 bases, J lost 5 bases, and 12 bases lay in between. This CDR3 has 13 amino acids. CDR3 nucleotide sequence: TGTGCCAGCAGCCTTGAGGAGGGGGAGACCCAGTACTTC. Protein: CASSLEEGETQYF.

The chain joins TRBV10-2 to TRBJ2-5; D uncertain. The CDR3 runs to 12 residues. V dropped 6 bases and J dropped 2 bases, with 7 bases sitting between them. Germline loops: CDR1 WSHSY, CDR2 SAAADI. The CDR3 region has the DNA TGCGCCAGCAGGGTTCATCAAGAGACCCAGTACTTC. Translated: CASRVHQETQYF.

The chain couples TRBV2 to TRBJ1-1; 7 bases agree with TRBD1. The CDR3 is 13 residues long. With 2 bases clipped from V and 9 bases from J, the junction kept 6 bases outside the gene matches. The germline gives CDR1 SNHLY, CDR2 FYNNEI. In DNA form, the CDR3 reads TGTGCCAGCAGTGAAACCAGACAGGGAAAAGCTTTCTTT. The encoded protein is CASSETRQGKAFF.

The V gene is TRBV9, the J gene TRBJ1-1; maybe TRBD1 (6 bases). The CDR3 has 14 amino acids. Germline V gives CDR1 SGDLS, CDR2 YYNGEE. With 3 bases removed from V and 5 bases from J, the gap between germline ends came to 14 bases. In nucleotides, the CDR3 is TGTGCCAGCAGCGCCGCAGGGGACGGGACTGAAGCTTTCTTT. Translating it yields CASSAAGDGTEAFF.

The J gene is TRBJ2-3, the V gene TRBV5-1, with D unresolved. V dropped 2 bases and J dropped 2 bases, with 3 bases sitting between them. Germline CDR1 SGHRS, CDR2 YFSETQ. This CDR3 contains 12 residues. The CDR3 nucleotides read TGCGCCAGCAGCTTTCCCACAGATACGCAGTATTTT. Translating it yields CASSFPTDTQYF.

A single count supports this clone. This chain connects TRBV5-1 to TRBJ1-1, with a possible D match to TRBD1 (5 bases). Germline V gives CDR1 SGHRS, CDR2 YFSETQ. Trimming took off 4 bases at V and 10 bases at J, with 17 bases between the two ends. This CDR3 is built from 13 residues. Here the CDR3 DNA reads TGCGCCAGCAGCCAGGGCGCTAACGGAGGAGCTTTCTTT. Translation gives CASSQGANGGAFF.

The CDR3 sequence is CASSLGGANYGYTF. Here the CDR3 DNA reads TGTGCCAGCAGCTTAGGAGGGGCTAACTATGGCTACACCTTC. The V gene is TRBV11-2, the J gene TRBJ1-2, with D perhaps matching TRBD1 (5 bases). Per the germline V gene, CDR1 is SGHAT and CDR2 is FQNNGV. The CDR3 sequence is 14 residues long. The V end was cut by 1 base, the J end by 0 bases, with 6 bases between. The full variable domain, in which reference TRBV11-2 and TRBJ1-2 provide the parts outside the CDR3, is EAGVAQSPRYKIIEKRQSVAFWCNPISGHATLYWYQQILGQGPKLLIQFQNNGVVDDSQLPKDRFSAERLKGVDSTLKIQPAKLEDSAVYLCASSLGGANYGYTFGSGTRLTVV.

Here the CDR3 DNA reads TGTGCCAGCAGGTCCTCAGGGGCAGCTAGCACAGATACGCAGTATTTT. As protein: CASRSSGAASTDTQYF. The rearrangement uses TRBV11-3 and TRBJ2-3; the D gene is possibly TRBD1 (6 bases). Trimming removed 6 bases at V and 0 bases at J, with 16 bases between. The CDR3 covers 16 residues. Germline V CDR1 and CDR2: SGHNT, YENEEA.

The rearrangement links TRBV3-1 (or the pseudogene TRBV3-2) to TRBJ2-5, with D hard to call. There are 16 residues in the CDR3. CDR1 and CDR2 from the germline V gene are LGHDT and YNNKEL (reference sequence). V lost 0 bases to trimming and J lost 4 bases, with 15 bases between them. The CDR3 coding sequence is TGTGCCAGCAGCCAAGAATGGTTTCAGCGTCGAGAGACCCAGTACTTC. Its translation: CASSQEWFQRRETQYF.

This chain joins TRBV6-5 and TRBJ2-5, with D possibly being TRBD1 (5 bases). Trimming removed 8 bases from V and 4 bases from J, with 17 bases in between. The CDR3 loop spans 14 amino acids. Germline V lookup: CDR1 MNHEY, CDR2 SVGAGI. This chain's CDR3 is CASVARQGSETQYF. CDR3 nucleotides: TGTGCCAGCGTCGCCCGGCAGGGATCAGAGACCCAGTACTTC.

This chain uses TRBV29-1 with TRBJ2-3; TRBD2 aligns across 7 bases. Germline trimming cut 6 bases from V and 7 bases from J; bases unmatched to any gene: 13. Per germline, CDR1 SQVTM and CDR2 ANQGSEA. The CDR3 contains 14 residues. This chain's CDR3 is CSVAVGEGRYTQYF. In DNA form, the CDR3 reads TGCAGCGTCGCCGTAGGGGAGGGCCGATATACGCAGTATTTT.

CDR3 sequence reads: CASSPPKGGDTDTQYF. DNA of the CDR3: TGCGCCAGCAGCCCACCAAAGGGGGGCGACACAGATACGCAGTATTTT. This rearrangement joins TRBV5-1 to TRBJ2-3, with D possibly called TRBD1 or TRBD2 (6 bases each). The germline gives CDR1 SGHRS, CDR2 YFSETQ. Trimming stripped 4 bases from V and 2 bases from J, with 17 bases between. The CDR3 runs 16 residues.

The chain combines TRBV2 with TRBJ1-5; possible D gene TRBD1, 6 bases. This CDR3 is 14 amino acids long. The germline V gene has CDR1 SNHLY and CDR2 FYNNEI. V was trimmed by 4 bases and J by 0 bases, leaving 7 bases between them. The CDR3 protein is CASSGGGSNQPQHF. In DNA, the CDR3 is TGTGCCAGCAGTGGAGGGGGTAGCAATCAGCCCCAGCATTTT.

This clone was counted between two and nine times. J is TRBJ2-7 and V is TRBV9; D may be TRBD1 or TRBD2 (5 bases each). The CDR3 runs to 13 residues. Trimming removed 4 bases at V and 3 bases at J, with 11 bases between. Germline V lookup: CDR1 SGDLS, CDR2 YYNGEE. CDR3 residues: CASSQGPNYEQYF. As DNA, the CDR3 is TGTGCCAGCAGCCAGGGACCGAACTACGAGCAGTACTTC. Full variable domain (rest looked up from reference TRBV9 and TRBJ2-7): DSGVTQTPKHLITATGQRVTLRCSPRSGDLSVYWYQQSLDQGLQFLIQYYNGEERAKGNILERFSAQQFPDLHSELNLSSLELGDSALYFCASSQGPNYEQYFGPGTRLTVT.

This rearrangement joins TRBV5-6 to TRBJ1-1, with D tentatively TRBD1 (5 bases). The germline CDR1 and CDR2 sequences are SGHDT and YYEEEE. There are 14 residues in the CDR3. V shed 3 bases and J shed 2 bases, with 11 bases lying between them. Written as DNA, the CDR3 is TGTGCCAGCAGCTGGGGCCCGGCCAACACTGAAGCTTTCTTT. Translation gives CASSWGPANTEAFF.